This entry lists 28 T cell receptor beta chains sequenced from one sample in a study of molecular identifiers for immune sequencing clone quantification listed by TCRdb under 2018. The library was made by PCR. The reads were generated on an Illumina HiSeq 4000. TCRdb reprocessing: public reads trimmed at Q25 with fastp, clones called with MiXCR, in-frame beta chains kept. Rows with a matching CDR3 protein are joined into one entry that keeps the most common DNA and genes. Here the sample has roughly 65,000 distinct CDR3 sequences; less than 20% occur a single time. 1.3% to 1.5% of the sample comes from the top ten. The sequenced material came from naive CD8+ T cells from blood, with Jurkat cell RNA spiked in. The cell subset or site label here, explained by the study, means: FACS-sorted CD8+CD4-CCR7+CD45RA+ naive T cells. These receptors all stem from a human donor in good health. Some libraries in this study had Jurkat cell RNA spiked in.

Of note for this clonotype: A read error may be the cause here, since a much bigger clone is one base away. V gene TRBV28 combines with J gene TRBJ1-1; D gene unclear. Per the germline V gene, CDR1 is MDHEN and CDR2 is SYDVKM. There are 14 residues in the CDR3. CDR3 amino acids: CASGFFGDWTEAFF. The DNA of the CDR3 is TGTGCCAGCGGTTTTTTTGGGGATTGGACTGAAGCTTTCTTT. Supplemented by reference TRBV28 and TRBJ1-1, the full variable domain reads DVKVTQSSRYLVKRTGEKVFLECVQDMDHENMFWYRQDPGLGLRLIYFSYDVKMKEKGDIPEGYSVSREKKERFSLILESASTNQTSMYLCASGFFGDWTEAFFGQGTRLTVV.

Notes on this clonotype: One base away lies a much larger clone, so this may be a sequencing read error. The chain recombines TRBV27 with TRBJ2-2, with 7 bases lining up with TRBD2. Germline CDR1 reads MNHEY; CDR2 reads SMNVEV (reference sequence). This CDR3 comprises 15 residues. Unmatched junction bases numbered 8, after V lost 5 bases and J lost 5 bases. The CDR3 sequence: CASSGLVGGTGELFF. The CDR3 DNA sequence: TGTGCCAGCAGTGGACTAGTGGGTGGGACCGGGGAGCTGTTTTTT.

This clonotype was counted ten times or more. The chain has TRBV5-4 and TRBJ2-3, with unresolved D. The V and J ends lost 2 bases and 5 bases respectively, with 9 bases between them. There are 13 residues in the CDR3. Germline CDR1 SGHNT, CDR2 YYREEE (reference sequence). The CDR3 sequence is CASSFWGQDTQYF. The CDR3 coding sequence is TGTGCCAGCAGCTTCTGGGGTCAAGATACGCAGTATTTT.

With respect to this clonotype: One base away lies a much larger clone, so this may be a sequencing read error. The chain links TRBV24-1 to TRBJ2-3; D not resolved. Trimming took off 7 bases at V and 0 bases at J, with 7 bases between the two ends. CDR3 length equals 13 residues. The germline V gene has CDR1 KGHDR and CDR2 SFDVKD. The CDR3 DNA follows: TGTGCCACCAGCCCCGTTAGCACAGATACGCAGTATTTT. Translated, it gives CATSPVSTDTQYF.

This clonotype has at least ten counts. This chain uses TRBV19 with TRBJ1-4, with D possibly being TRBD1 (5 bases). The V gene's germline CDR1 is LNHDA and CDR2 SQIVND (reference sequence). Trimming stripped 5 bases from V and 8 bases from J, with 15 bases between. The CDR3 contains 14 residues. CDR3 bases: TGTGCCAGTAGTCCCGGGGGGTTTCGAGAAAAACTGTTTTTT. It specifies CASSPGGFREKLFF.

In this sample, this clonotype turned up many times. CDR3 nucleotides: TGTGCCAGCAGCCAAAAGAAGACAGGGATGGGATCCTACGAGCAGTACTTC. Its protein is CASSQKKTGMGSYEQYF. The V and J genes are TRBV7-9 and TRBJ2-7; 7 nucleotides line up with TRBD1. CDR1 and CDR2 from the germline V gene are SEHNR and FQNEAQ (reference sequence). This CDR3 spans 17 amino acids. Trimming at V came to 5 bases and at J to 1 base, leaving 14 bases not matched to a gene. The full variable domain, rest sourced from reference TRBV7-9 and TRBJ2-7, is DTGVSQNPRHKITKRGQNVTFRCDPISEHNRLYWYRQTLGQGPEFLTYFQNEAQLEKSRLLSDRFSAERPKGSFSTLEIQRTEQGDSAMYLCASSQKKTGMGSYEQYFGPGTRLTVT.

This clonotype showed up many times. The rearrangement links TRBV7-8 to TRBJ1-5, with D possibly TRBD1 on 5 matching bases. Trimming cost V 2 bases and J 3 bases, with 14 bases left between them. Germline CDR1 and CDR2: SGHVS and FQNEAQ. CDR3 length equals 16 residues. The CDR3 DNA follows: TGTGCCAGCAGCTTAAGGGGCGAATATGCCAATCAGCCCCAGCATTTT. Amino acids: CASSLRGEYANQPQHF.

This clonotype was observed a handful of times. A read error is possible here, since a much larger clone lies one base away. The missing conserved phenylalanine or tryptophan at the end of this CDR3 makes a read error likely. Here the CDR3 DNA reads TGCGCCAGCAGCCACGGCTACAATGAGCAGTTCTCC. Protein product: CASSHGYNEQFS. J is TRBJ2-1 and V is TRBV4-1; D not resolved. V was cut by 3 bases and J by 3 bases, with 3 bases left in between. The CDR3 is 12 residues long. Germline V CDR1 and CDR2: MGHRA, YSYEKL.

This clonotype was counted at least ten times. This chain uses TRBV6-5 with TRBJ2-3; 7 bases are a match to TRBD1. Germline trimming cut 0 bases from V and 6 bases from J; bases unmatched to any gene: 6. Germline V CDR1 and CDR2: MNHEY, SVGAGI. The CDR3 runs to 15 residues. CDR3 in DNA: TGTGCCAGCAGTTACTCTGGGACAGACCCGGATACGCAGTATTTT. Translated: CASSYSGTDPDTQYF.

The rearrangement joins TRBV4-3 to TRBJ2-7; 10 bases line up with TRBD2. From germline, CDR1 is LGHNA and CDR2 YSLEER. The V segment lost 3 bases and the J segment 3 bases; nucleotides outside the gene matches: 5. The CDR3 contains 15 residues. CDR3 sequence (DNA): TGCGCCAGCAGCCATGGGGCTAGCGGGAGCTACGAGCAGTACTTC. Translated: CASSHGASGSYEQYF.

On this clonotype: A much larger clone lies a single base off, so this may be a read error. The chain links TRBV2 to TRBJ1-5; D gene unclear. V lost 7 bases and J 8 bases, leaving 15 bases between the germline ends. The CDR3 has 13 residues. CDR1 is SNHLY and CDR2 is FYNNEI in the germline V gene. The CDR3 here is CASTWSENEPQHF. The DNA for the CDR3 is TGTGCCAGCACGTGGTCAGAGAATGAGCCCCAGCATTTT.

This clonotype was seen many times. CDR3 sequence (DNA): TGTGCCAGCAGTTTATTACAGGGGACGAACACCGGGGAGCTGTTTTTT. Encoded protein: CASSLLQGTNTGELFF. The rearrangement joins TRBV27 to TRBJ2-2; 7 positions match TRBD1. With V trimmed by 1 base and J by 0 bases, 2 bases remained unmatched. The CDR3 has 16 residues. From germline, CDR1 is MNHEY and CDR2 SMNVEV (reference sequence).

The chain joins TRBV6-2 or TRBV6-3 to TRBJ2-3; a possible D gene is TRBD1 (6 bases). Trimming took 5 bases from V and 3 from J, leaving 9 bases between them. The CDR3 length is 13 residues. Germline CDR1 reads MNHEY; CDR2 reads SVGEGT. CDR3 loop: CASSVQGTDTQYF. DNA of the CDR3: TGTGCCAGCAGTGTACAGGGTACAGATACGCAGTATTTT.

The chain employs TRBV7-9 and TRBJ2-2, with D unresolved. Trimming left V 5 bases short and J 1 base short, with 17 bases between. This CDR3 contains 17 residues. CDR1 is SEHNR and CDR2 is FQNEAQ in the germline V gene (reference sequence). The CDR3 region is CASSPGPPSLNTGELFF. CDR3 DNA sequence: TGTGCCAGCAGCCCAGGACCGCCGTCCTTGAACACCGGGGAGCTGTTTTTT.

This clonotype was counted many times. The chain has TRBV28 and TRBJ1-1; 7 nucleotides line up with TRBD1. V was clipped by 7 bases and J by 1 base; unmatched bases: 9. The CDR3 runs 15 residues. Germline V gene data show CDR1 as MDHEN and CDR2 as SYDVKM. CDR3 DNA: TGTGCCAGCACCCCATTACAGGGGCGGAACACTGAAGCTTTCTTT. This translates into CASTPLQGRNTEAFF.

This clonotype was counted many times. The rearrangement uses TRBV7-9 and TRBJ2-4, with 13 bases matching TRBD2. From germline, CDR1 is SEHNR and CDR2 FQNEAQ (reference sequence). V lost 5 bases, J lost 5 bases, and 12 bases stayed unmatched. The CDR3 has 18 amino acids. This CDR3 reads CASSPELGTSGIQNIQYF. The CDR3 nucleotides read TGTGCCAGCAGCCCCGAGCTTGGGACTAGCGGGATCCAAAACATTCAGTACTTC.

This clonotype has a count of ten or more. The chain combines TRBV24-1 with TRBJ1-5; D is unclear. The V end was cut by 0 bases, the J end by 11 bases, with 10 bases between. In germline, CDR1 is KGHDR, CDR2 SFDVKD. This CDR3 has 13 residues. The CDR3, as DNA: TGTGCCACCAGTGATTTGGATGGTCCGGCCCAGCATTTT. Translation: CATSDLDGPAQHF.

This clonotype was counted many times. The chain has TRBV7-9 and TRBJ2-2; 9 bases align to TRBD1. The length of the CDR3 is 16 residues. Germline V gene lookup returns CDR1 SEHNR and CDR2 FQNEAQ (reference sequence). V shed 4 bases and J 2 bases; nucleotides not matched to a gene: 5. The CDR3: CASSSGQGINTGELFF. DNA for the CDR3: TGTGCCAGCAGCTCCGGACAGGGGATAAACACCGGGGAGCTGTTTTTT.

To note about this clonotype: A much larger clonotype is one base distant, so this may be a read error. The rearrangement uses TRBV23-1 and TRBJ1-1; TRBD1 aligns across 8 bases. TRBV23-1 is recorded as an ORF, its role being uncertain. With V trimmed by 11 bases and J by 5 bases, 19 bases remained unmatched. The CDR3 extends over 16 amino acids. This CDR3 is CAGGHGTTGVRTEAFF. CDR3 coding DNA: TGCGCCGGCGGCCACGGGACGACAGGGGTTCGGACTGAAGCTTTCTTT.

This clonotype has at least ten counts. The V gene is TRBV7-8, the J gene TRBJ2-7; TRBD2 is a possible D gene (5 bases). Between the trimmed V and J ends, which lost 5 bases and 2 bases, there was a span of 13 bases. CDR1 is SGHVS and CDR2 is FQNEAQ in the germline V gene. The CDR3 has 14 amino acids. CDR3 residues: CASSGGSYAYEQYF. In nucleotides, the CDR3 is TGTGCCAGCAGCGGAGGCAGTTATGCCTACGAGCAGTACTTC.

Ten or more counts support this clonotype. The CDR3 nucleotides are TGTGCCAGCAGCCATACGGTACCGGGACAAAGAGTCTACGAGCAGTACTTC. The encoded protein is CASSHTVPGQRVYEQYF. The rearrangement joins TRBV3-1 to TRBJ2-7; D possibly corresponds to TRBD1 (6 bases). The CDR3 totals 17 residues. Between the trimmed V and J ends, which lost 3 bases and 3 bases, there was a span of 21 bases. Germline CDR1 and CDR2: LGHDT and YNNKEL (reference sequence).

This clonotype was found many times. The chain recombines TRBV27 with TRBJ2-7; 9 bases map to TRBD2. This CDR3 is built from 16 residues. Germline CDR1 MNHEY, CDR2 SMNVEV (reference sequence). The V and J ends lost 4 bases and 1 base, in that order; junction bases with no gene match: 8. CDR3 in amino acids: CASSSESGRPSYEQYF. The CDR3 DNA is TGTGCCAGCAGTTCAGAAAGCGGGAGGCCATCCTACGAGCAGTACTTC.

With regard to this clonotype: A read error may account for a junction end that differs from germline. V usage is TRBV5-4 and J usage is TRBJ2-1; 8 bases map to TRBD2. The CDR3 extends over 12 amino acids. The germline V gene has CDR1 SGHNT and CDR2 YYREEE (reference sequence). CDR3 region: CASSSGVAGPVF. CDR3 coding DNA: TGTGCCAGCAGCTCCGGGGTAGCGGGACCGGTCTTC.

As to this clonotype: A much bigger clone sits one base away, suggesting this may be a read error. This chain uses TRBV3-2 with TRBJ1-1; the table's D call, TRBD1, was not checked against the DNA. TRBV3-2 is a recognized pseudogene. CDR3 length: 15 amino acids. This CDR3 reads CASSQELQGNAEAFF. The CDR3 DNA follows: TGTGCCAGCAGCCAAGAATTACAGGGGAACGCTGAAGCTTTCTTT.

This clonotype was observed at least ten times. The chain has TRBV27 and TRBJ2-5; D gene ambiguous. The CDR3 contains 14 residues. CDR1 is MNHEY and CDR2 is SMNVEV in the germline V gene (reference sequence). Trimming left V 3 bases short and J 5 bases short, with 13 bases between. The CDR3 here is CASSLVWAAETQYF. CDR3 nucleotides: TGTGCCAGCAGTTTGGTGTGGGCCGCCGAGACCCAGTACTTC.

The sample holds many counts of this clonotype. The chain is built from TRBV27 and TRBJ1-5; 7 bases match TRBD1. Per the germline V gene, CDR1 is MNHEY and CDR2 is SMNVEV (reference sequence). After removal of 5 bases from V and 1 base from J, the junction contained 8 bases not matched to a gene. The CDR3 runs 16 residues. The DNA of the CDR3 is TGTGCCAGCAGTCCCTCGCAGGGGGAAAGCAATCAGCCCCAGCATTTT. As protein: CASSPSQGESNQPQHF.

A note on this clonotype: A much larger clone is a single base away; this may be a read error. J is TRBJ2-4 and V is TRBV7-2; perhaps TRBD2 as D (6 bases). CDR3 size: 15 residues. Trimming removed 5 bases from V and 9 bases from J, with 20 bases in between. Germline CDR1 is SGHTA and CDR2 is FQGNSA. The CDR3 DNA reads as TGTGCCAGCAGCAAAATGTGGGGGGAGGAAAGCATTCAGTACTTC. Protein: CASSKMWGEESIQYF.

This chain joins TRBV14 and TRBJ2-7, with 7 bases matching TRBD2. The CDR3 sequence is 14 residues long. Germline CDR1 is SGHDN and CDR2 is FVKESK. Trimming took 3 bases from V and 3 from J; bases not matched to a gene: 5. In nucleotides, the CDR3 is TGTGCCAGCAGCCACGGCGGGAGCGTCTACGAGCAGTACTTC. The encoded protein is CASSHGGSVYEQYF.